This T cell receptor beta chain originates from a study of shared clonotypes between healthy human individuals. Naive CD8 isolation took CD45RO-negative cells positively selected for CCR7 and excluded terminally differentiated effector memory CD45RA+ cells. The sorted-subset replicate PCRs were given roughly 200 ng DNA, which is 27,000 or so T cell genomes. Libraries were prepared by immunoSEQ multiplex PCR; TCRdb keeps only in-frame clonotypes and omits some of them. This sample carries under 600,000 clones, about 98% of them seen once, and the ten largest clones take 0.25% to 0.35%. The V gene's germline CDR1 is LGHNA and CDR2 YSLEER. CDR3 size: 11 residues. Deletions cut 5 bases from V and 4 bases from J, with 6 bases between. General study points: Across four donors, naive CD4 shared around 5%, naive CD8 3.5% to 4%, memory CD4 2.3%, memory CD8 0.4% to 0.5%. Rarefaction showed that sequencing of sorted subsets was incomplete (despite large depth).

A note on this clone: Its antigen is still unknown.

The TCR comes from a man under 40 in good health. Sequenced sample: naive CD8+ T cells sorted from blood. The chain is built from TRBV4-3 and TRBJ2-7; TRBD2 is a possible D gene (6 bases). As DNA, the CDR3 is TGCGCCAGCAGCGGGGGGTACGAGCAGTACTTC. It codes for CASSGGYEQYF.